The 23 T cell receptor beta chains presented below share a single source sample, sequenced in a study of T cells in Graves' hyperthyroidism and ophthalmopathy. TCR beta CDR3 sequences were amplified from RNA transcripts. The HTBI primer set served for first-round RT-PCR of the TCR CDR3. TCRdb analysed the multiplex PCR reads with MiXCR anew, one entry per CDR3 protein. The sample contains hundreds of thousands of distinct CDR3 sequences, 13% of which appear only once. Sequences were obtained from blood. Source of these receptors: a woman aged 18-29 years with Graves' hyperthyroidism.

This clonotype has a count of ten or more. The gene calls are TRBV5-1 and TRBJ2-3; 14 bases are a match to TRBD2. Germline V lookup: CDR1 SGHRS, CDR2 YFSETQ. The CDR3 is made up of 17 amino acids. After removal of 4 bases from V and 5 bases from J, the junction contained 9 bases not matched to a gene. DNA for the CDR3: TGCGCCAGCAGCCTGGGGACTAGCGGGAGCGGTGTAGATACGCAGTATTTT. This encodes CASSLGTSGSGVDTQYF.

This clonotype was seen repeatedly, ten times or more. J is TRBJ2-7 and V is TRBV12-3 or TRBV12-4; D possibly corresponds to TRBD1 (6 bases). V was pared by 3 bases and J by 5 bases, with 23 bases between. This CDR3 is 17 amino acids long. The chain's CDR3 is CASSLRNSGTSTHEQYF. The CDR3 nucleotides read TGTGCCAGCAGTTTGCGAAATTCCGGGACATCCACCCACGAGCAGTACTTC.

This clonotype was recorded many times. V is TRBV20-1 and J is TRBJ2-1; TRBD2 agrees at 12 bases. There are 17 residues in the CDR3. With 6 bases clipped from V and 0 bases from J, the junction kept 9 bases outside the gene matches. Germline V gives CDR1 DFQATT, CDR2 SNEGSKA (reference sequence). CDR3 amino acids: CSAPKGGLAGSYNEQFF. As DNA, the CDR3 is TGCAGTGCCCCGAAGGGGGGACTAGCGGGCTCCTACAATGAGCAGTTCTTC.

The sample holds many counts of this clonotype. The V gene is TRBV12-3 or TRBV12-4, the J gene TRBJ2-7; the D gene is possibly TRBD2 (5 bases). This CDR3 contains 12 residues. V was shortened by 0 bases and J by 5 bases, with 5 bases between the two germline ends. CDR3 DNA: TGTGCCAGCAGTTTAGCTAGCGACGAGCAGTACTTC. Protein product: CASSLASDEQYF.

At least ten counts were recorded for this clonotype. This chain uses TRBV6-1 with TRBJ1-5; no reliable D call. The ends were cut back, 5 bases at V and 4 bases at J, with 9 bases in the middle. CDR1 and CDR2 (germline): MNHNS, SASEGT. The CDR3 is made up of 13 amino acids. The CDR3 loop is CASSYTQNQPQHF. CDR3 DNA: TGTGCCAGCAGTTATACCCAAAATCAGCCCCAGCATTTT.

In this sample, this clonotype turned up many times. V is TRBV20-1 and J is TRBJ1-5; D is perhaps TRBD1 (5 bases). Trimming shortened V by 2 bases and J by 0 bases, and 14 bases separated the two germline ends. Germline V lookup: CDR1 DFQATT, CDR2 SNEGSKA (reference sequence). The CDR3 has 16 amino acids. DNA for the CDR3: TGCAGTGCTAGATTGCGAGGGGTGGGTAGCAATCAGCCCCAGCATTTT. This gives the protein CSARLRGVGSNQPQHF.

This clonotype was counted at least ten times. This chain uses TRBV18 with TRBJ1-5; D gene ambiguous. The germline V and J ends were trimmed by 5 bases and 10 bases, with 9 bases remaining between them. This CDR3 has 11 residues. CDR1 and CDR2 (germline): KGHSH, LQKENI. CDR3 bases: TGTGCCAGCTCAGCCCCGGGACCCCAGCATTTT. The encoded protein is CASSAPGPQHF.

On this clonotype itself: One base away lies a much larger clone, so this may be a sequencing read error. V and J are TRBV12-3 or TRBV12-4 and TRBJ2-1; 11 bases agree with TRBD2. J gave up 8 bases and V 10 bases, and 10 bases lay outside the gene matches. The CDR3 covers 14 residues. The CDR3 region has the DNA TGTGCCATCAACAAGACTAGCGGGGTATATGAGCAGTTCTTC. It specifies CAINKTSGVYEQFF.

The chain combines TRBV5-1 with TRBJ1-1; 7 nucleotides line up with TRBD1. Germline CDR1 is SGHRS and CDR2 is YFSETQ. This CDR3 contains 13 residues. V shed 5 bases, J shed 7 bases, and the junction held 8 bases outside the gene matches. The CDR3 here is CASRIGTVSEAFF. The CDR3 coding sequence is TGCGCCAGCAGGATCGGGACAGTGAGTGAAGCTTTCTTT.

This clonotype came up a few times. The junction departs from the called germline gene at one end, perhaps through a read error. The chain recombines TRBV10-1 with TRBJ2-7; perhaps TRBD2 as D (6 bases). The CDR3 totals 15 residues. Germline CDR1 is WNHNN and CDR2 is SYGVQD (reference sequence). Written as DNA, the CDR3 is TGTGCCAGCAGTGTCCCGTTGGTTAGCGGCTACGAGCAGTACTTC. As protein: CASSVPLVSGYEQYF.

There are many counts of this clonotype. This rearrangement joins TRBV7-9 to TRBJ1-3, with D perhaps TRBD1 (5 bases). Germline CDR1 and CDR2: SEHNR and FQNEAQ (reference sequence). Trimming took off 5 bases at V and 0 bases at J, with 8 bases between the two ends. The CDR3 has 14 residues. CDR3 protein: CASSPQASGNTIYF. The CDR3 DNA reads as TGTGCCAGCAGCCCACAGGCCTCTGGAAACACCATATATTTT.

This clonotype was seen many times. CDR3 DNA: TGTGCCATCAGGGACAGGGGGGGTTCCTACAATGAGCAGTTCTTC. It encodes CAIRDRGGSYNEQFF. The V gene is TRBV10-3, the J gene TRBJ2-1; 10 bases agree with TRBD1. CDR3 size: 15 residues. Trimming took 6 bases from V and 1 from J; bases not matched to a gene: 3. The germline CDR1 and CDR2 sequences are ENHRY and SYGVKD.

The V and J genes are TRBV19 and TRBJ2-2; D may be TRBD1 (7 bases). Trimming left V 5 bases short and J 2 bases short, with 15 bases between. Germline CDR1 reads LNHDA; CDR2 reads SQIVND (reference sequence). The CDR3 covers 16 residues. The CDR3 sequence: CASSSRGTVNTGELFF. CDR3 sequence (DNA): TGTGCCAGTAGTTCCCGGGGGACAGTAAACACCGGGGAGCTGTTTTTT.

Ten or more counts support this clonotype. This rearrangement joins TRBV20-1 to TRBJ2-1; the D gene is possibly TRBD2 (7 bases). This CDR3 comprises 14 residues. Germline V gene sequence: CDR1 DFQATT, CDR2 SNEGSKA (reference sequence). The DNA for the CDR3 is TGCAGCTCGAGAAGGAGGGGGGGGGGCGTTGAGCAGTTCTTC. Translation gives CSSRRRGGGVEQFF.

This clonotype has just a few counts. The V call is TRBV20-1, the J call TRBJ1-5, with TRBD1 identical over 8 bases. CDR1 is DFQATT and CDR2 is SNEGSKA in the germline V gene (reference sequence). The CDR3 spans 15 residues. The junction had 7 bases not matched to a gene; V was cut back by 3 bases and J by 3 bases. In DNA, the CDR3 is TGCAGTGCTAGGGACAGGGCAAACCTCAATCAGCCCCAGCATTTT. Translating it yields CSARDRANLNQPQHF.

CDR3 sequence: CASIHQTGGKPEAFF. As DNA, the CDR3 is TGTGCCAGCATTCACCAGACAGGGGGGAAACCTGAAGCTTTCTTT. This sequence joins TRBV2 and TRBJ1-1; 9 nucleotides match TRBD1. V lost 7 bases, J lost 6 bases, and 12 bases stayed unmatched. The germline V gene encodes CDR1 SNHLY and CDR2 FYNNEI. This CDR3 has 15 residues.

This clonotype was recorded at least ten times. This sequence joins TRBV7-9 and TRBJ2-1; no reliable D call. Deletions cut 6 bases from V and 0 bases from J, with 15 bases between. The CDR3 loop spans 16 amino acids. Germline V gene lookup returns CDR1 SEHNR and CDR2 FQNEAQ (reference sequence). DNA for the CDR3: TGTGCCAGCAGGGTAGAGGTGGTAAGCTCCTACAATGAGCAGTTCTTC. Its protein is CASRVEVVSSYNEQFF.

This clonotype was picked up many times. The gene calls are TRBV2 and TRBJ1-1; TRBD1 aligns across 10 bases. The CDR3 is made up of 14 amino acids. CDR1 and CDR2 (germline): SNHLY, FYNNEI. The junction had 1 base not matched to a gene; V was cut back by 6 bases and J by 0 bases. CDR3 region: CASRGTGVNTEAFF. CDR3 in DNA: TGTGCCAGCAGGGGGACAGGGGTGAACACTGAAGCTTTCTTT. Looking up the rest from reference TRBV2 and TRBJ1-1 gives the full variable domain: EPEVTQTPSHQVTQMGQEVILRCVPISNHLYFYWYRQILGQKVEFLVSFYNNEISEKSEIFDDQFSVERPDGSNFTLKIRSTKLEDSAMYFCASRGTGVNTEAFFGQGTRLTVV.

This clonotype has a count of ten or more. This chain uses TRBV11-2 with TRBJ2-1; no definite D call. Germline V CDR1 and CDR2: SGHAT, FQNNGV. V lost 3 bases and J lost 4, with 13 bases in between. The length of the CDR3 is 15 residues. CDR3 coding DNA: TGTGCCAGCAGCTTCCCCCTCCGCGAATACAATGAGCAGTTCTTC. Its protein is CASSFPLREYNEQFF. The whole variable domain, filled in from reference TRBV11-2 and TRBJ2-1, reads EAGVAQSPRYKIIEKRQSVAFWCNPISGHATLYWYQQILGQGPKLLIQFQNNGVVDDSQLPKDRFSAERLKGVDSTLKIQPAKLEDSAVYLCASSFPLREYNEQFFGPGTRLTVL.

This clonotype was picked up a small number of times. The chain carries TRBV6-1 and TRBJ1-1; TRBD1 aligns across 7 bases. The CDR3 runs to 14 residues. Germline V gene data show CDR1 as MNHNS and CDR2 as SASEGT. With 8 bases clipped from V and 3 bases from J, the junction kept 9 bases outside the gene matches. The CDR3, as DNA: TGTGCCAGCGAAGCCTCAGGGGGGGACACTGAAGCTTTCTTT. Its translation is CASEASGGDTEAFF.

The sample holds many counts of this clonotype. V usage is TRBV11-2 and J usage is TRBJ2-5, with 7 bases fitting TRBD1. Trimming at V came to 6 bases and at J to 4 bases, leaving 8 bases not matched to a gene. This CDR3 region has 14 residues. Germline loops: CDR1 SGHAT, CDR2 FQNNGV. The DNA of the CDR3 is TGTGCCAGCAGGAAAACAGGGGCGGGAGAGACCCAGTACTTC. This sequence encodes CASRKTGAGETQYF.

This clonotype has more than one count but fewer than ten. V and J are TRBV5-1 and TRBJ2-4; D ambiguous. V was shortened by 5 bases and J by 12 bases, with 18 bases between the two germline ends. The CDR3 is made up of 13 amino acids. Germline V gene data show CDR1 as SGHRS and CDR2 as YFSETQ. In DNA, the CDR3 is TGCGCCAGCAGGCCGGCCGGACGAAGCAATCAGTACTTC. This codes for CASRPAGRSNQYF.

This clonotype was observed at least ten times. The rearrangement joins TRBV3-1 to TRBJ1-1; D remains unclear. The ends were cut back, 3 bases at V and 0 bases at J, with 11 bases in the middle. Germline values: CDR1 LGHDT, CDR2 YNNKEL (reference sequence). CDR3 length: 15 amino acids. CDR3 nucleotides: TGTGCCAGCAGCCAGGGTAAAGAGATGAACACTGAAGCTTTCTTT. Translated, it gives CASSQGKEMNTEAFF.